Listed here are 27 T cell receptor beta chains from one sample, sequenced in a study of yellow fever vaccine responses in identical twins. Via MiXCR, TCRdb re-called the RT-PCR reads, giving one row per CDR3 protein. The top ten hold roughly 4.3% of the sample, which has around 33,000 distinct CDR3 sequences, 60% seen once. The material was T cells from blood (PBMCs), unsorted or a sorted subset (not recorded which), obtained before or after yellow fever vaccination (not recorded which). Receptors were obtained from a woman between 18 and 29 years old who received the yellow fever vaccine.

The genes are TRBV2 and TRBJ2-1; 8 bases are a match to TRBD2. The CDR3 length is 18 residues. Looked up from germline, CDR1 is SNHLY and CDR2 is FYNNEI. J gave up 2 bases and V 5 bases, and 14 bases lay outside the gene matches. CDR3 bases: TGTGCCAGCAGTCGGATGGGAAGCGGGGGCTCGGCCTACAATGAGCAGTTCTTC. It is translated as CASSRMGSGGSAYNEQFF.

This sequence joins TRBV2 and TRBJ2-7; TRBD1 matches 9 bases. CDR3 length: 16 residues. Germline V lookup: CDR1 SNHLY, CDR2 FYNNEI. The trim removed 7 bases at V and 3 bases at J, leaving 13 bases unmatched. CDR3 bases: TGTGCCAGCACCATTATACCGGGACAGGGCGTCTACGAGCAGTACGTC. It translates to CASTIIPGQGVYEQYV.

The chain employs TRBV20-1 and TRBJ2-5; D remains ambiguous. Deletions cut 3 bases from V and 5 bases from J, with 4 bases between. Germline values: CDR1 DFQATT, CDR2 SNEGSKA (reference sequence). There are 10 residues in the CDR3. The CDR3 region is CSASQETQYF. Written as DNA, the CDR3 is TGCAGTGCTAGTCAGGAGACCCAGTACTTC.

This rearrangement joins TRBV2 to TRBJ2-5, with D perhaps TRBD2 (5 bases). The germline V gene encodes CDR1 SNHLY and CDR2 FYNNEI. The CDR3 sequence is 15 residues long. Trimming took off 6 bases at V and 4 bases at J, with 18 bases between the two ends. The chain's CDR3 is CASSESGLARETQYF. The CDR3 DNA follows: TGTGCCAGCAGCGAATCCGGCCTAGCCCGAGAGACCCAGTACTTC. The full variable domain, completed using reference TRBV2 and TRBJ2-5, is EPEVTQTPSHQVTQMGQEVILRCVPISNHLYFYWYRQILGQKVEFLVSFYNNEISEKSEIFDDQFSVERPDGSNFTLKIRSTKLEDSAMYFCASSESGLARETQYFGPGTRLLVL.

In its sample, this clonotype was seen a few times. The V call is TRBV29-1, the J call TRBJ1-1; TRBD1 aligns across 8 bases. Trimming at V came to 7 bases and at J to 2 bases, leaving 6 bases not matched to a gene. The CDR3 consists of 13 residues. CDR1 and CDR2 from the germline V gene are SQVTM and ANQGSEA. The CDR3 protein is CSGTGQVNTEAFF. The CDR3 bases are TGCAGCGGTACGGGACAGGTTAACACTGAAGCTTTCTTT.

The genes are TRBV27 and TRBJ1-4; D ambiguous. Deletions cut 5 bases from V and 4 bases from J, with 8 bases between. The CDR3 is made up of 13 amino acids. CDR1 and CDR2 (germline): MNHEY, SMNVEV (reference sequence). The CDR3 bases are TGTGCCAGCAGTGGAGCGAATAATGAAAAACTGTTTTTT. Its protein product is CASSGANNEKLFF.

The rearrangement uses TRBV6-1 and TRBJ2-1; tentatively, D is TRBD2 (5 bases). The CDR3 is 13 amino acids. The germline gives CDR1 MNHNS, CDR2 SASEGT. V was shortened by 6 bases and J by 4 bases, with 10 bases between the two germline ends. The CDR3 is CASRNGVYNEQFF. In DNA form, the CDR3 reads TGTGCCAGCAGGAACGGGGTTTACAATGAGCAGTTCTTC.

This chain connects TRBV11-1 to TRBJ2-3, with TRBD2 matching 10 bases. Germline-derived CDR1 and CDR2 are SGHAT and FQDESV (reference sequence). The trim removed 5 bases at V and 4 bases at J, leaving 21 bases unmatched. The CDR3 totals 20 residues. CDR3 amino acids: CASSASLSGRMVWGSDTQYF. DNA for the CDR3: TGTGCCAGCAGCGCCTCCCTTAGCGGGAGGATGGTGTGGGGATCAGATACGCAGTATTTT.

This sequence joins TRBV4-2 and TRBJ1-6; TRBD1 is a possible D gene (5 bases). V lost 1 base and J lost 7, with 11 bases in between. There are 15 residues in the CDR3. Germline V CDR1 and CDR2: LGHNA, YNFKEQ. The CDR3: CASSQGEGINSPLHF. Written as DNA, the CDR3 is TGTGCCAGCAGCCAAGGAGAGGGGATAAATTCACCCCTCCACTTT.

With respect to this clonotype: A junction end diverges from the germline sequence, so it may reflect a read error. The rearrangement links TRBV5-6 to TRBJ2-7; D gene uncertain. Per germline, CDR1 SGHDT and CDR2 YYEEEE. CDR3 length: 11 residues. The CDR3 reads CASSLSSEQYF. The CDR3 DNA is TGTGCCAGCAGCCTCTCCTCCGAGCAGTACTTC.

In its sample, this clonotype was seen once. CDR3 loop: CSARSDTQETQYF. CDR3 DNA sequence: TGCAGTGCTAGATCCGACACCCAAGAGACCCAGTACTTC. V gene TRBV20-1 combines with J gene TRBJ2-5, with unresolved D. CDR1 is DFQATT and CDR2 is SNEGSKA in the germline V gene (reference sequence). The CDR3 length is 13 residues. V was clipped by 2 bases and J by 1 base, with 8 bases between them.

V is TRBV5-1 and J is TRBJ2-1; D gene unclear. The CDR3 consists of 13 residues. The V end lost 0 bases, the J end lost 4 bases, and 5 bases lay between the germline ends. The germline V gene has CDR1 SGHRS and CDR2 YFSETQ. CDR3: CASSLDWYNEQFF. CDR3 DNA sequence: TGCGCCAGCAGCTTGGATTGGTACAATGAGCAGTTCTTC.

This clonotype was picked up a small number of times. V gene TRBV20-1 combines with J gene TRBJ2-1, with 10 nucleotides matching TRBD2. This CDR3 comprises 13 residues. The V gene's germline CDR1 is DFQATT and CDR2 SNEGSKA (reference sequence). The V gene end was trimmed by 4 bases and the J gene end by 3 bases; junction bases not matched to a gene: 0. CDR3 protein: CSATSGSYNEQFF. For the CDR3, the DNA is TGCAGTGCTACTAGCGGGAGCTACAATGAGCAGTTCTTC.

This clonotype was found a few times. This chain uses TRBV18 with TRBJ2-1, with TRBD1 matching 8 bases. V lost 3 bases and J lost 16; bases outside the gene matches: 11. Germline CDR1 and CDR2: KGHSH and LQKENI. This CDR3 is 13 amino acids long. CDR3 nucleotide sequence: TGTGCCAGCTCACCCCCGGCCGAGACAGGGGTCTTCTTC. Translation gives CASSPPAETGVFF.

The chain has TRBV24-1 and TRBJ2-3; possible D gene TRBD1, 6 bases. The CDR3 spans 16 residues. Germline V gene data show CDR1 as KGHDR and CDR2 as SFDVKD. The ends were cut back, 4 bases at V and 0 bases at J, with 13 bases in the middle. CDR3 in amino acids: CATSEGALISTDTQYF. The CDR3 DNA is TGTGCCACCAGTGAGGGGGCTTTGATCAGCACAGATACGCAGTATTTT.

The rearrangement links TRBV4-1 to TRBJ1-5; D is perhaps TRBD1 (6 bases). CDR3 length equals 14 residues. Per the germline V gene, CDR1 is MGHRA and CDR2 is YSYEKL. Trimming stripped 1 base from V and 4 bases from J, with 8 bases between. The CDR3, as DNA: TGCGCCAGCAGCCAAGCAGGGGCAAATCAGCCCCAGCATTTT. Its protein is CASSQAGANQPQHF.

This clonotype showed up just once. The germline gene is not matched at one end of the junction; a read error may be the cause. The chain links TRBV18 to TRBJ2-3, with 12 bases matching TRBD2. Germline V CDR1 and CDR2: KGHSH, LQKENI. This CDR3 has 17 amino acids. In DNA form, the CDR3 reads TGTTCCAGCTCACCACCCGGACTAGCGGGAAACACAGATACGCAGTATTTT. This codes for CSSSPPGLAGNTDTQYF.

This clonotype was counted a few times. V and J are TRBV7-9 and TRBJ2-1; 8 nucleotides line up with TRBD2. The J segment lost 6 bases and the V segment lost 4 bases, leaving 5 bases of the junction unmatched. This CDR3 spans 14 amino acids. Germline V gene lookup returns CDR1 SEHNR and CDR2 FQNEAQ (reference sequence). The CDR3 region is CASSSPTSVNEQFF. In DNA, the CDR3 is TGTGCCAGCAGCTCACCGACTAGCGTCAATGAGCAGTTCTTC.

V gene TRBV4-1 combines with J gene TRBJ1-2; no firm D call. The CDR3 spans 14 residues. Germline V gives CDR1 MGHRA, CDR2 YSYEKL. Trimming stripped 5 bases from V and 6 bases from J, with 16 bases between. CDR3 sequence reads: CASSNGLREDGYTF. The CDR3 region has the DNA TGCGCCAGCAGCAATGGTCTCCGGGAGGATGGCTACACCTTC.

This rearrangement joins TRBV18 to TRBJ2-7; possibly TRBD2 for D (5 bases). CDR3 length equals 13 residues. Germline lookup yields CDR1 KGHSH and CDR2 LQKENI. V lost 3 bases to trimming and J lost 5 bases, with 11 bases between them. The CDR3 here is CASSPDPGDEQYF. The DNA for the CDR3 is TGTGCCAGCTCACCGGATCCCGGGGACGAGCAGTACTTC.

The rearrangement uses TRBV18 and TRBJ2-1, with D perhaps matching TRBD2 (6 bases). The CDR3 is made up of 17 amino acids. Per germline, CDR1 KGHSH and CDR2 LQKENI. V dropped 3 bases and J dropped 7 bases, with 22 bases sitting between them. CDR3: CASSPPIGQGGDNEQFF. The DNA of the CDR3 is TGTGCCAGCTCACCCCCCATCGGCCAGGGAGGAGATAATGAGCAGTTCTTC.

Turning to this clonotype: Sequence at one end of the junction differs from germline and may be a read error. The CDR3 region is CASSDLRNNQPQHF. CDR3 DNA: TGTGCCAGCAGTGATTTGAGGAACAATCAGCCCCAGCATTTT. V is TRBV24-1 and J is TRBJ1-5; no definite D call. Germline V gene sequence: CDR1 KGHDR, CDR2 SFDVKD. The CDR3 runs to 14 residues.

This clonotype was found a few times. The V gene is TRBV11-1, the J gene TRBJ2-1; D is possibly TRBD2 (6 bases). Germline CDR1 and CDR2: SGHAT and FQDESV (reference sequence). The CDR3 sequence is 13 residues long. V was pared by 5 bases and J by 7 bases, with 12 bases between. CDR3 nucleotide sequence: TGTGCCAGCAGCCCCGCGGGACGAAATGAGCAGTTCTTC. Its protein product is CASSPAGRNEQFF.

This clonotype was seen more than once but under ten times. The V and J genes are TRBV23-1 and TRBJ2-7; D gene ambiguous. TRBV23-1 is annotated as an ORF whose role is uncertain. The CDR3 contains 15 residues. V lost 7 bases and J 4 bases, leaving 20 bases between the germline ends. The DNA for the CDR3 is TGCGCCAGCACTCTCCAGAGAAACAGACCTTACGAGCAGTACTTC. Its translation: CASTLQRNRPYEQYF.

The rearrangement links TRBV2 to TRBJ2-1; 11 nucleotides agree with TRBD2. V trimming: 4 bases; J trimming: 5 bases; junction bases outside the gene matches: 1. CDR3 length: 14 amino acids. CDR1 and CDR2 from the germline V gene are SNHLY and FYNNEI. Here the CDR3 DNA reads TGTGCCAGCAGTGTGACTAGCGGGAACAATGAGCAGTTCTTC. Translating it yields CASSVTSGNNEQFF.

The V gene is TRBV29-1, the J gene TRBJ1-2, with D unclear. Germline CDR1 reads SQVTM; CDR2 reads ANQGSEA. This CDR3 comprises 12 residues. V lost 1 base, J lost 1 base, and 4 bases lay in between. CDR3: CSVEVGNYGYTF. CDR3 bases: TGCAGCGTTGAAGTCGGTAACTATGGCTACACCTTC.

The rearrangement uses TRBV5-1 and TRBJ1-1; D is ambiguous. V lost 1 base and J 3 bases, leaving 10 bases between the germline ends. The CDR3 is 14 amino acids. Per germline, CDR1 SGHRS and CDR2 YFSETQ. The CDR3 loop is CASSLLREDTEAFF. The CDR3 nucleotides are TGCGCCAGCAGCTTGTTACGGGAAGACACTGAAGCTTTCTTT.